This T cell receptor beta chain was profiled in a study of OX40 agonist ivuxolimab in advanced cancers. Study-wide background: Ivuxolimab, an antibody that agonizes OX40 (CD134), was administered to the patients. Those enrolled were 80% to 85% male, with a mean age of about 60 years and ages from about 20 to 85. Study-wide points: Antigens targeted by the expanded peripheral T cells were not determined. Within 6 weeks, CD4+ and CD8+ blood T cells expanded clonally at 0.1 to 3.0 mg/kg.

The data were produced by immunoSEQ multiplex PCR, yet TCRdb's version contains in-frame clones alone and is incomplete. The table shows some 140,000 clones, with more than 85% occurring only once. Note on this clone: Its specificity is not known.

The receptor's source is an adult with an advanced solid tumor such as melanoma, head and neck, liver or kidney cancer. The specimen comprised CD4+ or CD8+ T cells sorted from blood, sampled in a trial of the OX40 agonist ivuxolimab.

CDR3 region: CASSQEQTDYGYTF. The CDR3 DNA reads TGCGCCAGCAGCCAAGAACAGACTGACTATGGCTACACCTTC. The V call is TRBV4-3, the J call TRBJ1-2; D not certain. Germline lookup yields CDR1 LGHNA and CDR2 YSLEER. This CDR3 comprises 14 residues. V was clipped by 0 bases and J by 3 bases, with 8 bases between them.